A single sample is the source of the 22 T cell receptor beta chains below, sequenced in a study of blood T cell repertoires in COVID-19. The data were produced by immunoSEQ multiplex PCR, yet TCRdb's version contains in-frame clones alone and is incomplete. Among about 210,000 clones listed, about 87% were seen once. The specimen sequenced was peripheral blood. These TCRs come from a man aged 70 or older with acute or convalescent COVID-19.

V gene TRBV4-1 combines with J gene TRBJ1-1, with 8 nucleotides matching TRBD1. The germline V gene encodes CDR1 MGHRA and CDR2 YSYEKL. The CDR3 spans 15 residues. Trimming cost V 3 bases and J 5 bases; bases outside gene matches: 8. For the CDR3, the DNA is TGCGCCAGCAGCCACCCCGGACAGGGTTTTACTGAAGCTTTCTTT. Amino acids: CASSHPGQGFTEAFF.

The chain has TRBV7-6 and TRBJ2-1; TRBD2 matches at 11 bases. V lost 0 bases and J lost 3; bases outside the gene matches: 7. This CDR3 is 18 amino acids long. Germline V gene data show CDR1 as SGHVS and CDR2 as FNYEAQ. CDR3 sequence (DNA): TGTGCCAGCAGCTTAGCGGGGATGACTAGCGGGAACTACAATGAGCAGTTCTTC. This sequence encodes CASSLAGMTSGNYNEQFF.

As for this clone: Other DNA sequences in this sample translate to the same CDR3. The V gene is TRBV5-1, the J gene TRBJ2-3, with D perhaps TRBD2 (6 bases). This CDR3 is 14 amino acids long. Deletions cut 3 bases from V and 6 bases from J, with 14 bases between. CDR1 and CDR2 (germline): SGHRS, YFSETQ. The CDR3 DNA follows: TGCGCCAGCAGCTCCGGGACTTCGCGGGATACGCAGTATTTT. Protein: CASSSGTSRDTQYF.

The chain uses TRBV19 and TRBJ1-5; 8 bases agree with TRBD1. The CDR3 length is 17 residues. Per germline, CDR1 LNHDA and CDR2 SQIVND (reference sequence). Trimming at V came to 5 bases and at J to 1 base, leaving 10 bases not matched to a gene. The CDR3 region is CASSPWTGQGSNQPQHF. CDR3 nucleotide sequence: TGTGCCAGTAGTCCCTGGACAGGGCAGGGGAGCAATCAGCCCCAGCATTTT.

The chain uses TRBV2 and TRBJ2-7; a possible D gene is TRBD1 (7 bases). The CDR3 totals 15 residues. CDR1 is SNHLY and CDR2 is FYNNEI in the germline V gene. Trimming took 1 base from V and 3 from J, leaving 13 bases between them. CDR3 nucleotides: TGTGCCAGCAGTGAAGGACAGGGAGGAGGCTACGAGCAGTACTTC. Amino acid sequence: CASSEGQGGGYEQYF.

This chain connects TRBV15 to TRBJ1-5; D call uncertain. There are 13 residues in the CDR3. Trimming removed 0 bases at V and 6 bases at J, with 6 bases between. CDR1 and CDR2 from the germline V gene are LNHNV and YYDKDF (reference sequence). The CDR3 DNA is TGTGCCACCAGCAGAGATCTCGGTCAGCCCCAGCATTTT. Residues: CATSRDLGQPQHF.

This chain links TRBV7-9 with TRBJ2-3; 11 nucleotides line up with TRBD2. The CDR3 runs to 16 residues. The germline CDR1 and CDR2 sequences are SEHNR and FQNEAQ (reference sequence). V gave up 5 bases and J gave up 2 bases; unmatched junction bases: 6. The DNA of the CDR3 is TGTGCCAGCAGCCCGAGACTAGCGGGGTTCACAGATACGCAGTATTTT. This encodes CASSPRLAGFTDTQYF.

The chain is built from TRBV28 and TRBJ1-2, with D perhaps matching TRBD1 (6 bases). The germline V gene encodes CDR1 MDHEN and CDR2 SYDVKM. This CDR3 has 14 residues. Trimming shortened V by 6 bases and J by 4 bases, and 15 bases separated the two germline ends. The CDR3 spells CASSAGGGLYGYTF. The CDR3 DNA reads as TGTGCCAGCAGCGCCGGGGGGGGCCTCTATGGCTACACCTTC.

This sequence joins TRBV19 and TRBJ2-2; 12 positions match TRBD2. The CDR3 is 18 residues long. Germline CDR1 reads LNHDA; CDR2 reads SQIVND (reference sequence). J gave up 9 bases and V 3 bases, and 14 bases lay outside the gene matches. Here the CDR3 reads CASSITRLTSGSFRELFF. In DNA, the CDR3 is TGTGCCAGTAGTATTACCCGCCTGACTAGCGGGAGCTTTAGGGAGCTGTTTTTT.

V is TRBV29-1 and J is TRBJ1-2; unclear D gene. CDR1 SQVTM and CDR2 ANQGSEA come from the germline V gene. Trimming took 4 bases from V and 8 from J, leaving 8 bases between them. The CDR3 has 10 residues. The CDR3 is CSVVSSGYTF. The CDR3 DNA follows: TGCAGCGTTGTCTCTTCCGGCTACACCTTC.

The J gene is TRBJ1-2, the V gene TRBV3-1 (or the pseudogene TRBV3-2); D possibly corresponds to TRBD1 (6 bases). Germline CDR1 reads LGHDT; CDR2 reads YNNKEL (reference sequence). Trimming shortened V by 0 bases and J by 8 bases, and 13 bases separated the two germline ends. The CDR3 runs 14 residues. The CDR3 DNA reads as TGTGCCAGCAGCCAAGATGAGGGGGACCGCGGCTACACCTTC. Its translation: CASSQDEGDRGYTF.

The chain has TRBV6-2 or TRBV6-3 and TRBJ1-3; 9 bases fit TRBD1. The V gene end was trimmed by 0 bases and the J gene end by 2 bases; junction bases not matched to a gene: 11. There are 19 residues in the CDR3. CDR1 is MNHEY and CDR2 is SVGEGT in the germline V gene. This CDR3 is CASSYSGQGSTRTGNTIYF. The CDR3 region has the DNA TGTGCCAGCAGTTACTCGGGACAGGGAAGTACTCGGACTGGAAACACCATATATTTT.

This clone was seen more than once but under ten times. This chain uses TRBV11-3 with TRBJ2-7; 14 bases map to TRBD2. There are 15 residues in the CDR3. Germline values: CDR1 SGHNT, CDR2 YENEEA. J lost 7 bases, V lost 3 bases, and 5 bases had no gene match. CDR3 DNA: TGTGCCAGCAGCTTTCGACTAGCGGGAGGGGAGGAGCAGTACTTC. Translating it yields CASSFRLAGGEEQYF.

The J gene is TRBJ2-6, the V gene TRBV5-1; 7 positions match TRBD1. With 0 bases clipped from V and 0 bases from J, the junction kept 3 bases outside the gene matches. CDR3 size: 17 residues. Germline CDR1 SGHRS, CDR2 YFSETQ. CDR3 coding DNA: TGCGCCAGCAGCTTGGGACAGGGAGTCTCTGGGGCCAACGTCCTGACTTTC. As protein: CASSLGQGVSGANVLTF.

The chain is built from TRBV7-9 and TRBJ2-2; maybe TRBD1 (5 bases). V gave up 1 base and J gave up 3 bases, with 9 bases separating them. CDR3 length: 15 amino acids. Germline CDR1 is SEHNR and CDR2 is FQNEAQ (reference sequence). The CDR3 DNA reads as TGTGCCAGCAGCTTAGGGGGCGGAGACACCGGGGAGCTGTTTTTT. Translating it yields CASSLGGGDTGELFF.

CDR3 region: CSASGVGYAFF. The CDR3 DNA reads TGCAGTGCTAGCGGGGTAGGGTACGCTTTCTTT. The V call is TRBV20-1, the J call TRBJ1-1; D ambiguous. Germline-derived CDR1 and CDR2 are DFQATT and SNEGSKA (reference sequence). The CDR3 spans 11 residues. Trimming stripped 3 bases from V and 11 bases from J, with 13 bases between.

The V call is TRBV11-1, the J call TRBJ2-5; the D is unclear. This CDR3 region has 12 residues. CDR1 and CDR2 (germline): SGHAT, FQDESV (reference sequence). Trimming took off 1 base at V and 5 bases at J, with 5 bases between the two ends. CDR3 DNA: TGTGCCAGCAGCTTAGACGGGGAGACCCAGTACTTC. The encoded protein is CASSLDGETQYF.

This clone came up once. This chain connects TRBV6-1 to TRBJ2-1, with no clear D. Trimming stripped 3 bases from V and 3 bases from J, with 12 bases between. Germline CDR1 MNHNS, CDR2 SASEGT. The CDR3 loop spans 15 amino acids. In DNA, the CDR3 is TGTGCCAGCAGTGAGGCGGATTTACTCTACAATGAGCAGTTCTTC. This sequence encodes CASSEADLLYNEQFF.

The rearrangement links TRBV7-2 to TRBJ2-7; maybe TRBD1 (6 bases). The CDR3 length is 14 residues. V was trimmed by 0 bases and J by 3 bases, leaving 9 bases between them. CDR1 and CDR2 from the germline V gene are SGHTA and FQGNSA. CDR3 DNA sequence: TGTGCCAGCAGCTTAGCCCCCAGGGGCTACGAGCAGTACTTC. Protein: CASSLAPRGYEQYF.

This chain links TRBV5-4 with TRBJ2-3; 10 nucleotides agree with TRBD2. Trimming removed 4 bases from V and 10 bases from J; junction bases left unmatched: 15. CDR1 and CDR2 (germline): SGHNT, YYREEE (reference sequence). CDR3 length equals 16 residues. The CDR3 nucleotides read TGTGCCAGCAGCCCCGGAACACTAGCGGGGATTGATTCGCAGTATTTT. Its protein is CASSPGTLAGIDSQYF.

CDR3 residues: CASSYSLGDTEAFF. In DNA form, the CDR3 reads TGTGCCAGCAGTTACTCGCTCGGGGACACTGAAGCTTTCTTT. This chain links TRBV6-5 with TRBJ1-1, with D unclear. CDR3 length: 14 amino acids. Germline lookup yields CDR1 MNHEY and CDR2 SVGAGI. With 0 bases removed from V and 3 bases from J, the gap between germline ends came to 8 bases.

This chain uses TRBV10-3 with TRBJ2-3; the D gene is possibly TRBD2 (6 bases). V was clipped by 3 bases and J by 0 bases, with 7 bases between them. Germline CDR1 ENHRY, CDR2 SYGVKD. CDR3 length equals 14 residues. CDR3 in amino acids: CAISDGTSTDTQYF. As DNA, the CDR3 is TGTGCCATCAGTGACGGGACTAGCACAGATACGCAGTATTTT.